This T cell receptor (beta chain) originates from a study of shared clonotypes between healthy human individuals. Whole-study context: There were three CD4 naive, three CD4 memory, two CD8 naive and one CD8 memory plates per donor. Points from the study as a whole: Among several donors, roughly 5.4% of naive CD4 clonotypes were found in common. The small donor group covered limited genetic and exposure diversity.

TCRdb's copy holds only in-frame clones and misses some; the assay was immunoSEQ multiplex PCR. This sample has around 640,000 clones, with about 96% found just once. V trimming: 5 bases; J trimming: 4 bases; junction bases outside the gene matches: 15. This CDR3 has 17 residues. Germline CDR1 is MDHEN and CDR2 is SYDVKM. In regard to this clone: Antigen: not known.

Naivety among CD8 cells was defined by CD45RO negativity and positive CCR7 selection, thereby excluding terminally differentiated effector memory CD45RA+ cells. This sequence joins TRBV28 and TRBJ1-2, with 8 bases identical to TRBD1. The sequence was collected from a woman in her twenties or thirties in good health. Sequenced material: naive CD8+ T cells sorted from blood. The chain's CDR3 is CASSLYGETGATYGYTF. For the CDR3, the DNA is TGTGCCAGCAGTCTTTACGGCGAGACAGGGGCAACCTATGGCTACACCTTC.